The T cell receptor beta chain under discussion was sequenced for a study of T-cell reconstitution after alpha-beta-depleted transplantation in children. This clonotype was seen repeatedly, ten times or more. Unique molecular identifiers featured in how the TCRbeta library was prepared. TCRdb re-called the PCR reads with MiXCR, one entry per CDR3 protein. The sample has some 450,000 distinct CDR3 sequences; over 40% are singletons. CDR1 and CDR2 (germline): MGHRA, YSYEKL. V lost 0 bases to trimming and J lost 3 bases; unmatched junction nucleotides: 9. The length of the CDR3 is 17 residues. The receptor's source is a girl aged 2 to 9 with aplastic anemia, due to receive a stem cell transplant. The sample consisted of PBMCs, taken before TCRalphabeta/CD19-depleted stem cell transplant. V is TRBV4-1 and J is TRBJ1-1; TRBD1 matches 8 bases. The CDR3 region is CASSQEIPGQVDTEAFF. In DNA, the CDR3 is TGCGCCAGCAGCCAAGAGATCCCGGGACAGGTAGACACTGAAGCTTTCTTT.